Presented here are 5 T cell receptor beta chains from one specimen sequenced in a study of blood T cell repertoires in COVID-19. The repertoire was sequenced with immunoSEQ multiplex PCR; TCRdb's copy has only in-frame clones and lacks some. There are over 250,000 clones in the sample; 86% occur only once, and under 3% lies in the top ten. Sequences were obtained from PBMCs or T cells enriched from blood (not recorded which). The receptors derive from a woman between 18 and 30 years old who had recovered from COVID-19.

The chain has TRBV7-2 and TRBJ2-3; 12 bases map to TRBD2. Trimming cost V 4 bases and J 4 bases; bases outside gene matches: 3. Germline-derived CDR1 and CDR2 are SGHTA and FQGNSA. The CDR3 consists of 15 residues. The CDR3 spells CASSSLAGGPDTQYF. CDR3 in DNA: TGTGCCAGCAGCTCGCTAGCGGGGGGGCCAGATACGCAGTATTTT.

V gene TRBV15 combines with J gene TRBJ2-7; 9 bases match TRBD2. J was trimmed by 1 base and V by 1 base; bases with no gene match: 8. The CDR3 spans 17 residues. Germline lookup yields CDR1 LNHNV and CDR2 YYDKDF (reference sequence). The CDR3, as DNA: TGTGCCACCAGCAGAGCTCAGGGACTAGCTGAGTCCTACGAGCAGTACTTC. It specifies CATSRAQGLAESYEQYF. Filled out from reference TRBV15 and TRBJ2-7, the complete variable domain reads DAMVIQNPRYQVTQFGKPVTLSCSQTLNHNVMYWYQQKSSQAPKLLFHYYDKDFNNEADTPDNFQSRRPNTSFCFLDIRSPGLGDTAMYLCATSRAQGLAESYEQYFGPGTRLTVT.

The chain uses TRBV9 and TRBJ2-7, with TRBD1 identical over 8 bases. CDR3 size: 15 residues. The trim removed 1 base at V and 6 bases at J, leaving 9 bases unmatched. Germline V gene sequence: CDR1 SGDLS, CDR2 YYNGEE. The CDR3 reads CASSVKSQGGGEQYF. In DNA form, the CDR3 reads TGTGCCAGCAGCGTAAAGTCACAGGGGGGAGGCGAGCAGTACTTC.

The chain uses TRBV6-5 and TRBJ1-2; D unclear. Germline-derived CDR1 and CDR2 are MNHEY and SVGAGI. This CDR3 spans 15 amino acids. Trimming took off 4 bases at V and 6 bases at J, with 18 bases between the two ends. CDR3 loop: CASSSARSSGNGYTF. The CDR3 DNA follows: TGTGCCAGCAGTTCCGCGCGAAGCTCGGGTAATGGCTACACCTTC.

This chain joins TRBV2 and TRBJ2-6; 7 positions agree with TRBD2. The CDR3 has 17 amino acids. V trimming: 5 bases; J trimming: 2 bases; junction bases outside the gene matches: 9. Germline lookup yields CDR1 SNHLY and CDR2 FYNNEI. For the CDR3, the DNA is TGTGCCAGCAGTATTCAAGCGGGAAGGGCTGGGGCCAACGTCCTGACTTTC. Protein product: CASSIQAGRAGANVLTF.